The sequence of this TCR beta chain was determined in a study of cytomegalovirus exposure and HLA in healthy donors. General observations from the study: Accounts indicate the classifier identified cytomegalovirus status with strong specificity and sensitivity. TCR beta sequences reportedly predicted most subjects' HLA-A and HLA-B alleles accurately. Researchers reported in a later analysis that common viral pathogens appeared linked to several top clusters.

Remarks on this clone: Its target is unknown.

Germline V gene data show CDR1 as ENHRY and CDR2 as SYGVKD. The V and J ends lost 0 bases and 4 bases, in that order; junction bases with no gene match: 8. The CDR3 loop spans 18 amino acids. The study ran its PCR with 60 Vbeta and 13 Jbeta primers. Clones were sequenced by immunoSEQ multiplex PCR, and TCRdb holds only the in-frame ones, with some missing. The data contain just over 150,000 clones, approximately 70% of them singletons. This chain joins TRBV10-3 and TRBJ2-6; 8 nucleotides match TRBD1. This TCR came from a man aged 35-49 years in good health and CMV-seropositive. The source material was PBMCs. This CDR3 reads CAISESRQGRRGANVLTF. The DNA of the CDR3 is TGTGCCATCAGTGAGTCGCGACAGGGGAGGAGAGGGGCCAACGTCCTGACTTTC.